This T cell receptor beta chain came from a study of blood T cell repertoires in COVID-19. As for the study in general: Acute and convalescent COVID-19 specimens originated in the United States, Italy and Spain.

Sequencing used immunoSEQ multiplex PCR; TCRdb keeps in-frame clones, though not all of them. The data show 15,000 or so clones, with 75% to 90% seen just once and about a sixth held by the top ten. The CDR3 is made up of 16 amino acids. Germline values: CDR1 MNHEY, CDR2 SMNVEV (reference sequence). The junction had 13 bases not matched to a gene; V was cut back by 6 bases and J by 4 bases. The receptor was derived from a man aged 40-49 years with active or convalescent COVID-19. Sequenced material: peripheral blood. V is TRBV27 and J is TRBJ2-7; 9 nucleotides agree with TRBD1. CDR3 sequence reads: CASRDRGTKYHYEQYF. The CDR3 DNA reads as TGTGCCAGCAGGGACAGGGGAACCAAATACCATTACGAGCAGTACTTC.